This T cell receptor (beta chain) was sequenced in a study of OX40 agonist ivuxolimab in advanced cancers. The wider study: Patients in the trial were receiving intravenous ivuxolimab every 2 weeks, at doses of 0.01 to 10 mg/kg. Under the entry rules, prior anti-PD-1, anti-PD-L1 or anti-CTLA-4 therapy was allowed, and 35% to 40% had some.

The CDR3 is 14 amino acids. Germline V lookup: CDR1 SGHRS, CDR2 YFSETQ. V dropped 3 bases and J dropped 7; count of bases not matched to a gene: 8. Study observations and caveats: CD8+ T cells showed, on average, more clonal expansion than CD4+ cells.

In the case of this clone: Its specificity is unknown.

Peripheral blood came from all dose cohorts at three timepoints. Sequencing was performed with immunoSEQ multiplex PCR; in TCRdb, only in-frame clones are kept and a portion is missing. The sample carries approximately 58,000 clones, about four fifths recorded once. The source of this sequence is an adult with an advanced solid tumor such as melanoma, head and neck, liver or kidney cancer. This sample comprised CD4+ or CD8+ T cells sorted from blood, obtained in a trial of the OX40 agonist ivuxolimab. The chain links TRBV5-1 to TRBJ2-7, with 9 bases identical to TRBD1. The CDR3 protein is CASSWTGTGREQYF. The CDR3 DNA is TGCGCCAGCAGCTGGACCGGGACAGGGCGTGAGCAGTACTTC. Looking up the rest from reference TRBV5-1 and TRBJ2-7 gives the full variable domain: KAGVTQTPRYLIKTRGQQVTLSCSPISGHRSVSWYQQTPGQGLQFLFEYFSETQRNKGNFPGRFSGRQFSNSRSEMNVSTLELGDSALYLCASSWTGTGREQYFGPGTRLTVT.